This is a list of T cell receptor beta chains from one sample in a study of T cell changes during pregnancy in multiple sclerosis. Here immunoSEQ multiplex PCR was the method, and the copy in TCRdb shows in-frame clones only, minus some. This sample carries about 79,000 clones, about 93% of them seen once, and the ten largest clones take roughly 0.44%. The sequencing here drew on CD4+ T cells from peripheral blood mononuclear cells, taken in the second trimester of pregnancy. All receptors come from a female donor with multiple sclerosis, enrolled in a pregnancy study. The CDR3 runs from the conserved cysteine through the conserved F or W. The order of the fields is CDR3 length, clone size, J gene, D gene, V gene, CDR3 DNA, CDR3 protein. A D gene is named only where the DNA matches it firmly. Clone size is not always given. Where it is, it says once, few, many or a class for expanded clones.

CDR3 length: 15
clone size: NA
J gene: TRBJ2-7
D gene: TRBD1
V gene: TRBV9
CDR3 DNA: TGTGCCAGCAGCGTCGGGGACAGGGGCCGCTACGAGCAGTACTTC
CDR3 protein: CASSVGDRGRYEQYF

CDR3 length: 14
clone size: NA
J gene: TRBJ2-7
D gene: NA
V gene: TRBV4-3
CDR3 DNA: TGCGCCAGCAGCCGCGGGTTACTTCTCGGCGAGCAGTACTTC
CDR3 protein: CASSRGLLLGEQYF

CDR3 length: 13
clone size: NA
J gene: TRBJ2-7
D gene: TRBD2
V gene: TRBV6-6
CDR3 DNA: TGTGCCAGCAGTCCAAGCGGGGGGTACGAGCAGTACTTC
CDR3 protein: CASSPSGGYEQYF

CDR3 length: 13
clone size: NA
J gene: TRBJ2-3
D gene: NA
V gene: TRBV27
CDR3 DNA: TGTGCCAGTAATAGCGATCGCACAGATACGCAGTATTTT
CDR3 protein: CASNSDRTDTQYF

CDR3 length: 16
clone size: NA
J gene: TRBJ2-2
D gene: TRBD1
V gene: TRBV4-1
CDR3 DNA: TGCGCCAGCAGAATAGGACAGGGATACGACACCGGGGAGCTGTTTTTT
CDR3 protein: CASRIGQGYDTGELFF

CDR3 length: 14
clone size: NA
J gene: TRBJ2-2
D gene: TRBD1
V gene: TRBV6-1
CDR3 DNA: TGTGCCAGCAGAGGTTTACAGGGGTTCGGGGAGCTGTTTTTT
CDR3 protein: CASRGLQGFGELFF

CDR3 length: 16
clone size: NA
J gene: TRBJ2-6
D gene: TRBD1
V gene: TRBV5-1
CDR3 DNA: TGCGCCAGCACGTCCCCCAGGGGGTCTGGGGCCAACGTCCTGACTTTC
CDR3 protein: CASTSPRGSGANVLTF

CDR3 length: 17
clone size: NA
J gene: TRBJ2-3
D gene: TRBD2
V gene: TRBV11-2
CDR3 DNA: TGTGCCAGCAGCCGGCGACGGACTAGCGGGTCATCAGATACGCAGTATTTT
CDR3 protein: CASSRRRTSGSSDTQYF

CDR3 length: 14
clone size: NA
J gene: TRBJ1-5
D gene: NA
V gene: TRBV25-1
CDR3 DNA: TGTGCCAGCAGTGAAGGGGGGGCGCATCAGCCCCAGCATTTT
CDR3 protein: CASSEGGAHQPQHF

CDR3 length: 16
clone size: NA
J gene: TRBJ2-5
D gene: TRBD2
V gene: TRBV5-1
CDR3 DNA: TGCGCCAGCAGCTACGGACTAGCGGGTATCCAAGAGACCCAGTACTTC
CDR3 protein: CASSYGLAGIQETQYF

CDR3 length: 18
clone size: NA
J gene: TRBJ2-3
D gene: TRBD2
V gene: TRBV5-6
CDR3 DNA: TGTGCCAGCAGCCGCTTGCGGGGGGGCCTGGAGCTCGGGTATACGCAGTATTTT
CDR3 protein: CASSRLRGGLELGYTQYF

CDR3 length: 14
clone size: NA
J gene: TRBJ2-4
D gene: TRBD1
V gene: TRBV6-1
CDR3 DNA: TGTGCCAGCTTAAAGGACAGGGGGGCTAACATTCAGTACTTC
CDR3 protein: CASLKDRGANIQYF

CDR3 length: 17
clone size: NA
J gene: TRBJ2-2
D gene: NA
V gene: TRBV18
CDR3 DNA: TGTGCCAGCTCACCAAGGTGGGGCGATCCCCTTTCCGGGGAGCTGTTTTTT
CDR3 protein: CASSPRWGDPLSGELFF

CDR3 length: 17
clone size: NA
J gene: TRBJ2-2
D gene: NA
V gene: TRBV15
CDR3 DNA: TGTGCCACCAGCAGATTCGAGGACGGGATTTCCACCGGGGAGCTGTTTTTT
CDR3 protein: CATSRFEDGISTGELFF

CDR3 length: 14
clone size: NA
J gene: TRBJ2-7
D gene: NA
V gene: TRBV18
CDR3 DNA: TGTGCCAGCTCACCACGAGTGGGGGGTGTCGAGCAGTACTTC
CDR3 protein: CASSPRVGGVEQYF

CDR3 length: 14
clone size: NA
J gene: TRBJ1-2
D gene: TRBD1
V gene: TRBV2
CDR3 DNA: TGTGCCAGCAGATCTGGACAGGGTGCCTATGGCTACACCTTC
CDR3 protein: CASRSGQGAYGYTF

CDR3 length: 16
clone size: NA
J gene: TRBJ1-2
D gene: NA
V gene: TRBV21-1
CDR3 DNA: TGTGCCAGCAGCAACTCAGGACAGGAAGCTAACTATGGCTACACCTTC
CDR3 protein: CASSNSGQEANYGYTF

CDR3 length: 12
clone size: NA
J gene: TRBJ2-1
D gene: NA
V gene: TRBV7-2
CDR3 DNA: TGTGCCAGCAGCTTAAGCAACAATGAGCAGTTCTTC
CDR3 protein: CASSLSNNEQFF

CDR3 length: 12
clone size: NA
J gene: TRBJ2-3
D gene: NA
V gene: TRBV6-5
CDR3 DNA: TGTGCCAGCAGCCCCACAGGTGATACGCAGTATTTT
CDR3 protein: CASSPTGDTQYF

CDR3 length: 14
clone size: once
J gene: TRBJ1-2
D gene: NA
V gene: TRBV7-9
CDR3 DNA: TGTGCCAGCAGCCCGCCCAGGGTAGGCTATGGCTACACCTTC
CDR3 protein: CASSPPRVGYGYTF

CDR3 length: 16
clone size: NA
J gene: TRBJ2-5
D gene: TRBD2
V gene: TRBV18
CDR3 DNA: TGTGCCAGCTCACCAAAGCTAACTAGCGGGCAAGAGACCCAGTACTTC
CDR3 protein: CASSPKLTSGQETQYF

CDR3 length: 14
clone size: NA
J gene: TRBJ1-5
D gene: NA
V gene: TRBV6-1
CDR3 DNA: TGTGCCAGCACAAAGGGGGATAGCAATCAGCCCCAGCATTTT
CDR3 protein: CASTKGDSNQPQHF

CDR3 length: 18
clone size: NA
J gene: TRBJ1-5
D gene: TRBD1
V gene: TRBV7-2
CDR3 DNA: TGTGCCAGCAGCGGGCAGGACAGGGGGCCTGTTAGCAATCAGCCCCAGCATTTT
CDR3 protein: CASSGQDRGPVSNQPQHF

CDR3 length: 12
clone size: NA
J gene: TRBJ1-1
D gene: NA
V gene: TRBV6-6
CDR3 DNA: TGTGCCAGCAGTTACGCGTCGGAGGAAGCTTTCTTT
CDR3 protein: CASSYASEEAFF

CDR3 length: 19
clone size: NA
J gene: TRBJ1-6
D gene: NA
V gene: TRBV10-3
CDR3 DNA: TGTGCCATCAGTGAGTCGAACCTTTCGGGGGAATCCTATAATTCACCCCTCCACTTT
CDR3 protein: CAISESNLSGESYNSPLHF

CDR3 length: 17
clone size: NA
J gene: TRBJ2-3
D gene: TRBD2
V gene: TRBV27
CDR3 DNA: TGTGCCAGCAGTTTCCGGACTAGCGGAGGACCCGCCGATACGCAGTATTTT
CDR3 protein: CASSFRTSGGPADTQYF

CDR3 length: 15
clone size: NA
J gene: TRBJ2-6
D gene: TRBD1
V gene: TRBV7-2
CDR3 DNA: TGTGCCAGCAGCTCGGGACAGGGAGGGGCCAACGTCCTGACTTTC
CDR3 protein: CASSSGQGGANVLTF

CDR3 length: 15
clone size: NA
J gene: TRBJ2-1
D gene: TRBD2
V gene: TRBV7-3
CDR3 DNA: TGTGCCAGCAGCTTTAGCGGGAGGGAGTACAATGAGCAGTTCTTC
CDR3 protein: CASSFSGREYNEQFF

CDR3 length: 13
clone size: NA
J gene: TRBJ1-1
D gene: NA
V gene: TRBV6-1
CDR3 DNA: TGTGCCAGCAGAGAGGCGGTGGACACTGAAGCTTTCTTT
CDR3 protein: CASREAVDTEAFF

CDR3 length: 15
clone size: NA
J gene: TRBJ1-2
D gene: NA
V gene: TRBV19
CDR3 DNA: TGTGCCAGTAGTATTGAGGACAGATTTAACTATGGCTACACCTTC
CDR3 protein: CASSIEDRFNYGYTF

CDR3 length: 16
clone size: NA
J gene: TRBJ2-3
D gene: TRBD2
V gene: TRBV10-3
CDR3 DNA: TGTGCCATCAGTGATAGGACTAGCGGGCTCACAGATACGCAGTATTTT
CDR3 protein: CAISDRTSGLTDTQYF

CDR3 length: 14
clone size: once
J gene: TRBJ2-7
D gene: TRBD1
V gene: TRBV2
CDR3 DNA: TGTGCCAGCATGTCGGACAGGGTCTATTACGAGCAGTACTTC
CDR3 protein: CASMSDRVYYEQYF

CDR3 length: 14
clone size: NA
J gene: TRBJ2-2
D gene: NA
V gene: TRBV29-1
CDR3 DNA: TGCAGCGTTGGATCTAACTTGTACACCGGGGAGCTGTTTTTT
CDR3 protein: CSVGSNLYTGELFF

CDR3 length: 17
clone size: NA
J gene: TRBJ1-5
D gene: NA
V gene: TRBV28
CDR3 DNA: TGTGCCAGCAGTTTCCCTTACTCGGGGAGGGGCAATCAGCCCCAGCATTTT
CDR3 protein: CASSFPYSGRGNQPQHF

CDR3 length: 13
clone size: NA
J gene: TRBJ1-5
D gene: NA
V gene: TRBV18
CDR3 DNA: TGTGCCAGCTCACCGGGGGGTAATCAGCCCCAGCATTTT
CDR3 protein: CASSPGGNQPQHF

CDR3 length: 12
clone size: many
J gene: TRBJ1-5
D gene: NA
V gene: TRBV7-9
CDR3 DNA: TGTGCCAGCAGCCCCGAGGCTCAGCCCCAGCATTTT
CDR3 protein: CASSPEAQPQHF

CDR3 length: 14
clone size: NA
J gene: TRBJ1-1
D gene: NA
V gene: TRBV6-1
CDR3 DNA: TGTGCCAGCCTCCCCAACCACATGAACACTGAAGCTTTCTTT
CDR3 protein: CASLPNHMNTEAFF

CDR3 length: 15
clone size: NA
J gene: TRBJ1-2
D gene: TRBD1
V gene: TRBV10-2
CDR3 DNA: TGCGCCAGCAGCCCTCAGGGGGTAAGGAACTATGGCTACACCTTC
CDR3 protein: CASSPQGVRNYGYTF

CDR3 length: 14
clone size: few
J gene: TRBJ1-5
D gene: TRBD1
V gene: TRBV5-1
CDR3 DNA: TGCGCCAGCAGCGTGGGACAGGGAGATCAGCCCCAGCATTTT
CDR3 protein: CASSVGQGDQPQHF

CDR3 length: 14
clone size: few
J gene: TRBJ2-7
D gene: TRBD1
V gene: TRBV5-4
CDR3 DNA: TGTGCCAGCAGAACAGGGGGCGGAAAGAATGAGCAGTACTTC
CDR3 protein: CASRTGGGKNEQYF

CDR3 length: 13
clone size: NA
J gene: TRBJ2-5
D gene: NA
V gene: TRBV28
CDR3 DNA: TGTGCCAGCGGGTGGACTGCGCAAGAGACCCAGTACTTC
CDR3 protein: CASGWTAQETQYF

CDR3 length: 16
clone size: NA
J gene: TRBJ2-5
D gene: TRBD2
V gene: TRBV27
CDR3 DNA: TGTGCCAGCAGTTTAATTAGCGGGGGCCCCCAAGAGACCCAGTACTTC
CDR3 protein: CASSLISGGPQETQYF

CDR3 length: 15
clone size: once
J gene: TRBJ1-2
D gene: TRBD1
V gene: TRBV7-6
CDR3 DNA: TGTGCCAGCAGCTTTGGTGCAGGGGGAGACTATGGCTACACCTTC
CDR3 protein: CASSFGAGGDYGYTF

CDR3 length: 15
clone size: NA
J gene: TRBJ2-6
D gene: NA
V gene: TRBV19
CDR3 DNA: TGTGCCAGGAACCCCCAGGGCTCTGGGGCCAACGTCCTGACTTTC
CDR3 protein: CARNPQGSGANVLTF

CDR3 length: 16
clone size: NA
J gene: TRBJ2-5
D gene: TRBD1
V gene: TRBV5-6
CDR3 DNA: TGTGCCAGCAGCTTTAGGCGTTTTGGGACAGGGGAGACCCAGTACTTC
CDR3 protein: CASSFRRFGTGETQYF

CDR3 length: 12
clone size: NA
J gene: TRBJ1-2
D gene: NA
V gene: TRBV30
CDR3 DNA: TGTGCCTGGAAAACTTCAGGGTATGGCTACACCTTC
CDR3 protein: CAWKTSGYGYTF

CDR3 length: 16
clone size: NA
J gene: TRBJ2-3
D gene: TRBD2
V gene: TRBV5-8
CDR3 DNA: TGTGCCAGCAGCAAACCGGGACTAGCGGGAGCAGATACGCAGTATTTT
CDR3 protein: CASSKPGLAGADTQYF

CDR3 length: 16
clone size: NA
J gene: TRBJ2-2
D gene: TRBD2
V gene: TRBV15
CDR3 DNA: TGTGCCACCAGCAGAGGTCGGGAGGGCCGGAGCGGGGAGCTGTTTTTT
CDR3 protein: CATSRGREGRSGELFF